The clone carrying this TCR beta chain was detected a few times. The time point was: patch test 1, 2 weeks after DPC sensitization. Regarding treatment: therapeutic diphenylcyclopropenone sensitization with weekly scalp DPC. The data were taken from a study of human T cells and chemical hapten exposure. TCRdb analysed the RACE reads with MiXCR anew, one entry per CDR3 protein. This table has 55,000 to 85,000 distinct CDR3 sequences, 7.5% to 10% appearing once. This CDR3 contains 15 residues. V gave up 3 bases and J gave up 4 bases, with 12 bases separating them. Germline values: CDR1 MNHEY, CDR2 SVGAGI.

This TCR derives from a middle-aged woman with alopecia areata. Some clones in this sample may be carry-over from other donors' samples. This sample comprised whole blood, obtained in connection with sensitization to the hapten diphenylcyclopropenone (DPC). The chain employs TRBV6-5 and TRBJ1-4; D gene uncertain. CDR3 nucleotides: TGTGCCAGCAGTTATCTACCGGCTATTAATGAAAAACTGTTTTTT. Residues: CASSYLPAINEKLFF.